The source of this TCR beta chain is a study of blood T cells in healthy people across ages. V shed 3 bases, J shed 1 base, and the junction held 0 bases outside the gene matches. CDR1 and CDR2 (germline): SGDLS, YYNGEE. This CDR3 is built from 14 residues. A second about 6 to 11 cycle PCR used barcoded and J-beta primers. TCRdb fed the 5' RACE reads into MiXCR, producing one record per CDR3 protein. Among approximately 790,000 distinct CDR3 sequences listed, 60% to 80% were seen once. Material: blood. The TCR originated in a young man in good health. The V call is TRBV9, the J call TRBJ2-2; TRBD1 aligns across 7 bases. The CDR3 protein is CASSDRGNTGELFF. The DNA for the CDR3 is TGTGCCAGCAGCGACAGGGGGAACACCGGGGAGCTGTTTTTT.